This T cell receptor (beta chain) derives from a study of blood T cell repertoires in COVID-19. Across the study: T cells, B-cell-depleted T cells, or PBMCs supplied cDNA or gDNA.

The authors' processing: Reference gene primer amplification gave estimated nucleated cell counts. TCRdb's table, derived via immunoSEQ multiplex PCR, lists solely in-frame clones and lacks some. V and J calls plus clone size are reproduced from that table; the DNA served to infer D and trimming. The sample lists 170,000 or so clones, approximately 86% seen once, with approximately 0.62% in the top ten. Patients in Seattle were enrolled during active infection, then followed longitudinally. This clone was detected only a few times. Germline CDR1 SGHNT, CDR2 YYREEE (reference sequence). Germline trimming cut 4 bases from V and 8 bases from J; bases unmatched to any gene: 8. The CDR3 is 14 residues long.

The receptor's source is a man in his sixties with COVID-19, enrolled during active disease. Sequencing input: peripheral blood. The chain is built from TRBV5-4 and TRBJ1-3; 8 bases match TRBD1. This CDR3 is CASSQDRGGDTIYF. The CDR3 DNA sequence: TGTGCCAGCAGCCAAGACAGGGGAGGCGACACCATATATTTT.